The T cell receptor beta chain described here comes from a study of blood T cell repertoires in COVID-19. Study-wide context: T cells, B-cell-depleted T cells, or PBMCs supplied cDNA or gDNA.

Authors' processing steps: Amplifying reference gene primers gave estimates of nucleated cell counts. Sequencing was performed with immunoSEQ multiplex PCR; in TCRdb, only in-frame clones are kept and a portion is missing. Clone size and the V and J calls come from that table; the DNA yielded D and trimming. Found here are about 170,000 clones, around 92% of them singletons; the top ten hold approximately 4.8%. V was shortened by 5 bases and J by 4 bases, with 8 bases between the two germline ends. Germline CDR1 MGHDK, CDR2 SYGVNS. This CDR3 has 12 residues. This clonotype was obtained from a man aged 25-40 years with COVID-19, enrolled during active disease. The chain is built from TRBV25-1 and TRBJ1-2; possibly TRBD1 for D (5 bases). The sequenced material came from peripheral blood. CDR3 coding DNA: TGTGCCAGCAGTTTTGACAGCTATGGCTACACCTTC. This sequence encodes CASSFDSYGYTF.